One sample yielded the 20 T cell receptor beta chains listed below, sequenced in a study of T-cell reconstitution after alpha-beta-depleted transplantation in children. Unique molecular identifiers were incorporated into the prepared TCRbeta library. Via MiXCR, TCRdb re-called the PCR reads, giving one row per CDR3 protein. The sample lists over 450,000 distinct CDR3 sequences, about 10% occurring once. This material consisted of PBMCs, taken before TCRalphabeta/CD19-depleted stem cell transplant. The origin of the receptors is a child aged 2-15 years with inherited bone marrow failure, due to receive a stem cell transplant.

The chain couples TRBV7-8 to TRBJ1-5; TRBD1 aligns across 7 bases. V was clipped by 1 base and J by 9 bases; unmatched bases: 12. This CDR3 is 16 amino acids long. Germline lookup yields CDR1 SGHVS and CDR2 FQNEAQ. The DNA of the CDR3 is TGTGCCAGCAGCTTAGTGGGGACAGCGAGCTCGGGGCCCCAGCATTTT. It codes for CASSLVGTASSGPQHF.

The chain couples TRBV25-1 to TRBJ1-2, with TRBD1 matching 8 bases. CDR1 MGHDK and CDR2 SYGVNS come from the germline V gene. The length of the CDR3 is 15 residues. V gave up 3 bases and J gave up 0 bases; unmatched junction bases: 3. CDR3 protein: CASSETGAPNYGYTF. The DNA of the CDR3 is TGTGCCAGCAGTGAGACAGGGGCCCCTAACTATGGCTACACCTTC.

V gene TRBV5-1 combines with J gene TRBJ2-7; TRBD2 might be the D (7 bases). Germline loops: CDR1 SGHRS, CDR2 YFSETQ. V lost 6 bases, J lost 1 base, and 17 bases lay in between. The CDR3 contains 15 residues. The CDR3 coding sequence is TGCGCCAGCAATTGGGGAGGGGGACGATCCTACGAGCAGTACTTC. Its protein is CASNWGGGRSYEQYF.

Many counts were recorded for this clonotype. The chain employs TRBV4-1 and TRBJ1-2; tentatively, D is TRBD1 (5 bases). Germline V CDR1 and CDR2: MGHRA, YSYEKL. CDR3 length equals 13 residues. V lost 4 bases, J lost 6 bases, and 12 bases lay in between. The CDR3 DNA follows: TGCGCCAGCAGCCTGGGACCCAAGGATGGCTACACCTTC. As protein: CASSLGPKDGYTF.

This clonotype was found many times. The chain uses TRBV11-2 and TRBJ1-1; no clear D. This CDR3 has 14 amino acids. The germline V gene encodes CDR1 SGHAT and CDR2 FQNNGV. Trimming stripped 5 bases from V and 4 bases from J, with 14 bases between. The CDR3 region is CASSHGSLGTEAFF. The CDR3 DNA is TGTGCCAGCAGCCACGGGTCGTTGGGCACTGAAGCTTTCTTT.

This clonotype has at least ten counts. The rearrangement joins TRBV12-3 or TRBV12-4 to TRBJ2-5, with a tentative D call TRBD1 (6 bases). The CDR3 contains 14 residues. Deletions cut 5 bases from V and 5 bases from J, with 15 bases between. CDR3 bases: TGTGCCAGCAGTCCCGGATTTAGGGGGGAGACCCAGTACTTC. Translating gives CASSPGFRGETQYF.

This clonotype has only a few counts. The gene calls are TRBV4-1 and TRBJ1-2; D gene uncertain. V was pared by 1 base and J by 4 bases, with 16 bases between. CDR3 length: 16 residues. Germline V CDR1 and CDR2: MGHRA, YSYEKL. The CDR3 reads CASSQGRKGSLYGYTF. The CDR3 nucleotides are TGCGCCAGCAGCCAAGGGAGGAAAGGGTCGCTCTATGGCTACACCTTC.

This clonotype was detected a few times. V gene TRBV27 combines with J gene TRBJ2-6, with D possibly matching TRBD2 (6 bases). CDR1 is MNHEY and CDR2 is SMNVEV in the germline V gene (reference sequence). The CDR3 is 14 residues long. Trimming took off 5 bases at V and 4 bases at J, with 9 bases between the two ends. This CDR3 is CASSRRGGANVLTF. The CDR3 DNA reads as TGTGCCAGCAGTCGACGGGGGGGGGCCAACGTCCTGACTTTC.

This clonotype was observed a handful of times. The V call is TRBV7-2, the J call TRBJ2-2; 9 bases align to TRBD2. The CDR3 has 16 amino acids. With 5 bases clipped from V and 6 bases from J, the junction kept 10 bases outside the gene matches. CDR1 and CDR2 (germline): SGHTA, FQGNSA. The CDR3 DNA reads TGTGCCAGCAGCCCGGGGGGACTAGCATCGGCCGGGGAGCTGTTTTTT. This encodes CASSPGGLASAGELFF.

The chain has TRBV7-2 and TRBJ2-3; 9 bases line up with TRBD1. J lost 6 bases, V lost 5 bases, and 6 bases had no gene match. Germline V gene lookup returns CDR1 SGHTA and CDR2 FQGNSA. CDR3 length equals 14 residues. The DNA for the CDR3 is TGTGCCAGCAGCATTCGACAGGGGGTGGATACGCAGTATTTT. It specifies CASSIRQGVDTQYF.

The sample holds many counts of this clonotype. The CDR3 nucleotides are TGTGCCAGCAGTTTGGGGGACGAATGGTACGAGCAGTACTTC. As protein: CASSLGDEWYEQYF. This sequence joins TRBV28 and TRBJ2-7; D is perhaps TRBD1 or TRBD2 (5 bases each). CDR1 and CDR2 (germline): MDHEN, SYDVKM. CDR3 length equals 14 residues. V gave up 3 bases and J gave up 4 bases, with 13 bases separating them. Variable domain in full (rest from reference TRBV28 and TRBJ2-7): DVKVTQSSRYLVKRTGEKVFLECVQDMDHENMFWYRQDPGLGLRLIYFSYDVKMKEKGDIPEGYSVSREKKERFSLILESASTNQTSMYLCASSLGDEWYEQYFGPGTRLTVT.

In its sample, this clonotype was seen a few times. The rearrangement uses TRBV19 and TRBJ2-1; 7 bases align to TRBD2. CDR1 and CDR2 (germline): LNHDA, SQIVND (reference sequence). CDR3 length equals 13 residues. V gave up 3 bases and J gave up 9 bases; unmatched junction bases: 5. This CDR3 reads CASSIERDSEQFF. In DNA form, the CDR3 reads TGTGCCAGTAGTATCGAGCGGGATAGTGAGCAGTTCTTC.

This clonotype has a count of ten or more. This chain joins TRBV29-1 and TRBJ2-1; 8 bases line up with TRBD1. This CDR3 spans 12 amino acids. Germline values: CDR1 SQVTM, CDR2 ANQGSEA. DNA of the CDR3: TGCAGTTCCGGGACAGGCTACAATGAGCAGTTCTTC. Translated, it gives CSSGTGYNEQFF.

This clonotype was picked up many times. The V and J genes are TRBV4-3 and TRBJ2-1; weak D call: TRBD1 (6 bases). CDR1 is LGHNA and CDR2 is YSLEER in the germline V gene. Trimming took off 3 bases at V and 12 bases at J, with 15 bases between the two ends. The CDR3 spans 13 residues. The CDR3 sequence: CASSQGHYSGQFF. The CDR3 DNA reads as TGCGCCAGCAGCCAGGGACACTACTCGGGGCAGTTCTTC.

A note on this clonotype: A read error may account for a junction end that differs from germline. The chain combines TRBV7-7 with TRBJ2-1; 8 bases match TRBD1. CDR3 length: 17 residues. Germline CDR1 SSHAT, CDR2 FNYEAQ (reference sequence). The CDR3 nucleotides read TGTGCTAGCAGCATGCTCCTTGGGCAGGGGGCGGGGAATGAGCAGTTCTTC. Its translation is CASSMLLGQGAGNEQFF.

The chain couples TRBV11-2 to TRBJ2-3; tentative D call: TRBD2 (6 bases). CDR3 length: 15 amino acids. V lost 5 bases and J 3 bases, leaving 15 bases between the germline ends. The germline V gene encodes CDR1 SGHAT and CDR2 FQNNGV. The CDR3 region has the DNA TGTGCCAGCAGCCCTGGACTACAAGCAACAGATACGCAGTATTTT. Translating gives CASSPGLQATDTQYF.

This clonotype was counted at least ten times. This chain joins TRBV18 and TRBJ2-3, with a weak D call TRBD2 (7 bases). The length of the CDR3 is 16 residues. Germline CDR1 reads KGHSH; CDR2 reads LQKENI. V lost 2 bases and J 7 bases, leaving 19 bases between the germline ends. For the CDR3, the DNA is TGTGCCAGCTCACCAACGGTTGGCCGGGGGGCCAATACGCAGTATTTT. It translates to CASSPTVGRGANTQYF.

About this clonotype itself: A much larger clone differs from this one at a single base, so this may be a read error. CDR3 protein: CAGSPDRGRIYEQYF. The DNA for the CDR3 is TGTGCCGGCTCGCCAGACAGGGGCAGGATCTACGAGCAGTACTTC. This rearrangement joins TRBV18 to TRBJ2-7; 8 positions match TRBD1. This CDR3 has 15 residues. CDR1 is KGHSH and CDR2 is LQKENI in the germline V gene.

V and J are TRBV7-2 and TRBJ1-2; 7 bases are a match to TRBD1. The germline CDR1 and CDR2 sequences are SGHTA and FQGNSA. The CDR3 extends over 15 amino acids. V shed 2 bases, J shed 8 bases, and the junction held 11 bases outside the gene matches. The DNA of the CDR3 is TGTGCCAGCAGCTTATCCCGGGACAGCCCCGGCGGCTACACCTTC. Protein product: CASSLSRDSPGGYTF.

A few counts support this clonotype. The chain uses TRBV19 and TRBJ1-5; the D is unclear. V dropped 3 bases and J dropped 0 bases, with 12 bases sitting between them. The germline CDR1 and CDR2 sequences are LNHDA and SQIVND (reference sequence). The CDR3 spans 16 residues. The CDR3 bases are TGTGCCAGTAGTATGGTGAATTTTCATAGCAATCAGCCCCAGCATTTT. It encodes CASSMVNFHSNQPQHF.